This T cell receptor beta chain was observed in a study of T cells in localized non-small cell lung cancer (TCRdb year 2020). The study in broad terms: The study examined T cell repertoires in roughly 240 patients with early-stage NSCLC and compared tumors with uninvolved tumor-adjacent lungs. The cohort comprised around 240 treatment-naïve NSCLC patients with resected, localized lung tumors. A mean age of 66.3 years was recorded for the NSCLC patients, of whom roughly 130 were male and about a hundred were female.

TCR beta CDR3 regions were sequenced from DNA using the immunoSEQ Assay. Per the authors' processing: T cell density was computed as TCR beta template counts normalized to usable DNA estimated by amplifying housekeeping genes. Richness was estimated using the preseqR package, with extrapolation to 400,000 templates for PBMC samples and to 120,000 templates for tissue samples. Clonality was calculated as one minus Pielou's evenness. To identify tissue-enriched TCRs, differential abundance testing was run on productive amino-acid clonotypes with a minimum total count of 5 and an alpha of 0.1. The Jaccard Index and the Morisita Overlap Index were used to measure how much the repertoires overlapped between compartments. GLIPH clustered TCR beta CDR3s with public tetramer-defined viral CDR3s; viral motifs required at least three viral sequences plus V-gene enrichment. The table comes from immuneACCESS by way of TCRdb, which keeps in-frame sequences with V and J called. Part of the clones is missing from these tables; in studies checked, under half for an unresolved V gene and the rest for unknown reasons. The D gene and trimming were derived from the DNA, and the V and J assignments and clone size from that table. The sample contains roughly 34,000 clones, around 90% of them found a single time. Of the sample, over 15% is held by the ten largest clones.

From the cysteine up to the phenylalanine, the CDR3 has a length of 16 residues. This entry keeps only the CDR3 DNA: 48 bases, framed from base 1. Ends trimmed: V by 2 bases, J by 5 bases; bases unmatched to a gene: 5. Based on the germline V gene, the CDR1 and CDR2 sequences are SGHRS and YFSETQ. Results and caveats for the whole study, not just this receptor: Uninvolved tumor-adjacent lung showed the highest T cell clonality, higher than tumor, which suggests more focused antigenic responses in the uninvolved tumor-adjacent lung. Because multi-region tumor sequencing was not performed, intratumor heterogeneity could not be ruled out. A median of about 50 of the top 100 tumor clones turned up in the paired uninvolved adjacent lung, and approximately 30 of those clones also ranked among the top 100 of that same adjacent lung. Because the study design was exploratory, TCR variables were selected using unadjusted p-values without false-discovery rate correction. Higher blood T cell density associated with longer overall survival, while higher adjacent-lung clonality associated with shorter survival.

At diagnosis, peripheral blood, uninvolved tumor-adjacent lung and tumor were collected and were preserved as a mix of fresh-frozen and FFPE material. Blood samples were analyzed as peripheral blood mononuclear cells for TCR repertoire profiling. Worth noting for this clone: The antigen it recognizes is unknown. There are no base qualities to consult, and no much larger clone falls within one base.

Recombination joined TRBV5-1 with TRBJ1-6; TRBD1 agrees with 9 junctional bases. The specimen was peripheral blood mononuclear cells, collected before any cancer treatment. The receptor was derived from a man between 40 and 75 years old with stage III lung adenocarcinoma. Read as DNA, the sequence is TGCGCCAGCAGCTTCCGGACAGGGGAAGATAATTCACCCCTCCACTTT. This encodes CASSFRTGEDNSPLHF.